The 26 T cell receptor beta chains below all came from one sample that was sequenced in a study of blood T cell repertoires in COVID-19. Libraries were prepared by immunoSEQ multiplex PCR; TCRdb keeps only in-frame clonotypes and omits some of them. Of around 340,000 clones listed, roughly 87% are singletons. Specimen: peripheral blood. These receptors were collected from a woman aged 55-69 years with COVID-19, enrolled during active disease.

The rearrangement uses TRBV5-1 and TRBJ2-5, with a possible D match to TRBD1 (6 bases). The CDR3 runs to 15 residues. In germline, CDR1 is SGHRS, CDR2 YFSETQ. V dropped 2 bases and J dropped 2 bases, with 13 bases sitting between them. CDR3 residues: CASSLQGRRQETQYF. CDR3 nucleotide sequence: TGCGCCAGCAGCTTACAGGGAAGAAGGCAAGAGACCCAGTACTTC.

The chain recombines TRBV9 with TRBJ2-1, with 10 nucleotides matching TRBD2. V gave up 4 bases and J gave up 3 bases; unmatched junction bases: 4. In germline, CDR1 is SGDLS, CDR2 YYNGEE. This CDR3 comprises 15 residues. In DNA, the CDR3 is TGTGCCAGCAGCTTCAGCGGGGGGGTCTACAATGAGCAGTTCTTC. It encodes CASSFSGGVYNEQFF.

This clone was seen a single time. The V gene is TRBV27, the J gene TRBJ2-3, with 11 bases matching TRBD2. Germline CDR1 MNHEY, CDR2 SMNVEV (reference sequence). This CDR3 is 16 amino acids long. Unmatched junction bases numbered 3, after V lost 3 bases and J lost 1 base. CDR3 DNA sequence: TGTGCCAGCAGTTTTTTTAGCGGGGGGGGCACAGATACGCAGTATTTT. Translating gives CASSFFSGGGTDTQYF.

This rearrangement joins TRBV7-3 to TRBJ1-1; unclear D gene. CDR3 length: 13 amino acids. Trimming stripped 1 base from V and 5 bases from J, with 8 bases between. Germline V gene lookup returns CDR1 SGHTA and CDR2 FQGTGA. In DNA form, the CDR3 reads TGTGCCAGCAGCTTAATCCGGGAAACTGAAGCTTTCTTT. Amino acids: CASSLIRETEAFF.

This clone was observed a handful of times. V gene TRBV14 combines with J gene TRBJ1-6; D is unclear. Trimming took 4 bases from V and 5 from J, leaving 12 bases between them. CDR3 length equals 15 residues. Germline CDR1 is SGHDN and CDR2 is FVKESK. CDR3 region: CASSRYGGNNSPLHF. Written as DNA, the CDR3 is TGTGCCAGCAGCCGCTATGGAGGGAATAATTCACCCCTCCACTTT. The entire variable domain, with the rest obtained from reference TRBV14 and TRBJ1-6, is as follows: EAGVTQFPSHSVIEKGQTVTLRCDPISGHDNLYWYRRVMGKEIKFLLHFVKESKQDESGMPNNRFLAERTGGTYSTLKVQPAELEDSGVYFCASSRYGGNNSPLHFGNGTRLTVT.

V and J are TRBV7-8 and TRBJ1-2, with D maybe TRBD1 (6 bases). Trimming removed 4 bases from V and 3 bases from J, with 9 bases in between. The CDR3 consists of 13 residues. Germline V gene data show CDR1 as SGHVS and CDR2 as FQNEAQ. The chain's CDR3 is CASSSGQYYGYTF. The CDR3 bases are TGTGCCAGCAGCTCCGGACAGTACTATGGCTACACCTTC.

The chain has TRBV28 and TRBJ2-4; TRBD2 is a possible D gene (7 bases). V lost 2 bases to trimming and J lost 2 bases, with 13 bases between them. The CDR3 has 16 residues. CDR1 is MDHEN and CDR2 is SYDVKM in the germline V gene. The CDR3 region has the DNA TGTGCCAGCAGTTTAAGGGGAGGGGGGTCCAAAAACATTCAGTACTTC. Protein product: CASSLRGGGSKNIQYF.

The chain joins TRBV3-1 (or the pseudogene TRBV3-2) to TRBJ1-2; 8 bases map to TRBD1. The CDR3 is made up of 15 amino acids. V lost 5 bases to trimming and J lost 4 bases; unmatched junction nucleotides: 9. CDR1 and CDR2 from the germline V gene are LGHDT and YNNKEL (reference sequence). Here the CDR3 reads CASSVQGARPYGYTF. In nucleotides, the CDR3 is TGTGCCAGCAGCGTCCAGGGGGCCCGCCCCTATGGCTACACCTTC.

This clone came up a few times. V and J are TRBV9 and TRBJ2-7, with a weak D call TRBD2 (5 bases). With 0 bases removed from V and 4 bases from J, the gap between germline ends came to 14 bases. In germline, CDR1 is SGDLS, CDR2 YYNGEE. The CDR3 is made up of 15 amino acids. CDR3 DNA: TGTGCCAGCAGCGTAGGGTCGTCGGGAACTTACGAGCAGTACTTC. Protein product: CASSVGSSGTYEQYF.

V usage is TRBV29-1 and J usage is TRBJ1-1, with TRBD1 matching 12 bases. CDR3 length equals 16 residues. V lost 5 bases and J lost 5; bases outside the gene matches: 12. The germline CDR1 and CDR2 sequences are SQVTM and ANQGSEA. CDR3 nucleotides: TGCAGCGTTTTCCTCCGGGACAGGGGGCGAGGTACTGAAGCTTTCTTT. Translated: CSVFLRDRGRGTEAFF.

The gene calls are TRBV5-1 and TRBJ2-1, with TRBD1 identical over 8 bases. The CDR3 runs to 15 residues. In germline, CDR1 is SGHRS, CDR2 YFSETQ. J gave up 0 bases and V 3 bases, and 2 bases lay outside the gene matches. CDR3 in amino acids: CASSYTGGSYNEQFF. The DNA of the CDR3 is TGCGCCAGCAGCTATACAGGGGGCTCCTACAATGAGCAGTTCTTC.

This clone is a singleton in its sample. The chain carries TRBV5-1 and TRBJ1-4; no reliable D call. Deletions cut 4 bases from V and 4 bases from J, with 17 bases between. There are 16 residues in the CDR3. The germline gives CDR1 SGHRS, CDR2 YFSETQ. CDR3 coding DNA: TGCGCCAGCAGCCCCCAATTGACACGAAATAATGAAAAACTGTTTTTT. Amino acid sequence: CASSPQLTRNNEKLFF. Full variable domain (outside the CDR3, taken from reference TRBV5-1 and TRBJ1-4): KAGVTQTPRYLIKTRGQQVTLSCSPISGHRSVSWYQQTPGQGLQFLFEYFSETQRNKGNFPGRFSGRQFSNSRSEMNVSTLELGDSALYLCASSPQLTRNNEKLFFGSGTQLSVL.

The V gene is TRBV6-1, the J gene TRBJ1-1; 7 bases match TRBD1. The CDR3 covers 13 residues. Germline V gene data show CDR1 as MNHNS and CDR2 as SASEGT. Unmatched junction bases numbered 4, after V lost 5 bases and J lost 4 bases. Here the CDR3 reads CASSPTGATEAFF. CDR3 nucleotides: TGTGCCAGCAGTCCCACAGGGGCCACTGAAGCTTTCTTT.

This sequence joins TRBV18 and TRBJ2-1; TRBD2 matches 9 bases. J gave up 2 bases and V 3 bases, and 8 bases lay outside the gene matches. Germline CDR1 KGHSH, CDR2 LQKENI. This CDR3 has 17 residues. DNA of the CDR3: TGTGCCAGCTCACCCTTCGGGGTAGCGGGGGCCTACAATGAGCAGTTCTTC. Its protein is CASSPFGVAGAYNEQFF.

This clone has only one observation. This rearrangement joins TRBV24-1 to TRBJ2-5, with D tentatively TRBD2 (5 bases). Germline V gene data show CDR1 as KGHDR and CDR2 as SFDVKD. V was clipped by 3 bases and J by 7 bases, with 5 bases between them. The CDR3 is 11 residues long. The chain's CDR3 is CATSDEGTQYF. The CDR3, as DNA: TGTGCCACCAGTGATGAGGGGACCCAGTACTTC.

The chain couples TRBV30 to TRBJ2-7; 7 bases agree with TRBD1. CDR1 and CDR2 from the germline V gene are GTSNPN and SVGIG (reference sequence). With V trimmed by 0 bases and J by 4 bases, 3 bases remained unmatched. The CDR3 loop spans 13 amino acids. The CDR3 protein is CAWSVNRGYEQYF. The CDR3 DNA follows: TGTGCCTGGAGTGTAAACAGGGGATACGAGCAGTACTTC.

The chain links TRBV9 to TRBJ2-7, with 7 bases fitting TRBD1. V shed 4 bases and J 0 bases; nucleotides not matched to a gene: 7. The CDR3 extends over 15 amino acids. The germline gives CDR1 SGDLS, CDR2 YYNGEE. Written as DNA, the CDR3 is TGTGCCAGCAGCTCCCGGGACAGACCCTCCTACGAGCAGTACTTC. Protein product: CASSSRDRPSYEQYF.

The chain carries TRBV7-2 and TRBJ2-3; 12 nucleotides line up with TRBD2. This CDR3 has 15 residues. Trimming cost V 4 bases and J 2 bases; bases outside gene matches: 1. The germline V gene has CDR1 SGHTA and CDR2 FQGNSA. The CDR3 DNA reads TGTGCCAGCAGCTGGACTAGCGGGACCACAGATACGCAGTATTTT. Translation: CASSWTSGTTDTQYF. The entire variable domain, with the rest obtained from reference TRBV7-2 and TRBJ2-3, is as follows: GAGVSQSPSNKVTEKGKDVELRCDPISGHTALYWYRQSLGQGLEFLIYFQGNSAPDKSGLPSDRFSAERTGGSVSTLTIQRTQQEDSAVYLCASSWTSGTTDTQYFGPGTRLTVL.

V is TRBV30 and J is TRBJ1-2, with 7 bases identical to TRBD1. Trimming at V came to 4 bases and at J to 4 bases, leaving 9 bases not matched to a gene. The germline gives CDR1 GTSNPN, CDR2 SVGIG (reference sequence). CDR3 length equals 14 residues. The CDR3, as DNA: TGTGCCTGGACCGGCCCCGGGACAGCCTATGGCTACACCTTC. It yields the protein CAWTGPGTAYGYTF.

The chain carries TRBV7-6 and TRBJ1-1; no definite D call. The germline gives CDR1 SGHVS, CDR2 FNYEAQ. The CDR3 has 16 residues. V gave up 5 bases and J gave up 0 bases, with 16 bases separating them. As DNA, the CDR3 is TGTGCCAGCAGCCCCTCAAGCCGGTTCGTGAACACTGAAGCTTTCTTT. Translating it yields CASSPSSRFVNTEAFF.

V gene TRBV13 combines with J gene TRBJ2-7; 9 bases fit TRBD1. The germline gives CDR1 PRHDT, CDR2 FYEKMQ (reference sequence). J gave up 0 bases and V 4 bases, and 4 bases lay outside the gene matches. This CDR3 region has 15 residues. The CDR3: CASSYGTGSSYEQYF. CDR3 DNA: TGTGCCAGCAGCTACGGGACAGGGAGCTCCTACGAGCAGTACTTC.

The rearrangement links TRBV3-1 (or the pseudogene TRBV3-2) to TRBJ2-3; the match to TRBD2 covers 13 bases. There are 17 residues in the CDR3. Germline CDR1 reads LGHDT; CDR2 reads YNNKEL (reference sequence). Trimming removed 3 bases from V and 3 bases from J; junction bases left unmatched: 6. The CDR3 DNA is TGTGCCAGCAGCCAGGATCCGGGACTAGCGGGGACAGATACGCAGTATTTT. Translated, it gives CASSQDPGLAGTDTQYF.

The J gene is TRBJ2-7, the V gene TRBV11-3; perhaps TRBD1 as D (7 bases). The CDR3 loop spans 13 amino acids. Germline V lookup: CDR1 SGHNT, CDR2 YENEEA. Trimming removed 5 bases at V and 6 bases at J, with 14 bases between. The CDR3 nucleotides are TGTGCCAGCAGCGCCTCAGGGGGAGGCGAGCAGTACTTC. Translating gives CASSASGGGEQYF.

The J gene is TRBJ1-6, the V gene TRBV11-2; a possible D gene is TRBD1 (5 bases). Germline-derived CDR1 and CDR2 are SGHAT and FQNNGV. V dropped 2 bases and J dropped 10 bases, with 12 bases sitting between them. The length of the CDR3 is 14 residues. Written as DNA, the CDR3 is TGTGCCAGCAGCTTAAAAGGGGTTATCTCACCCCTCCACTTT. This encodes CASSLKGVISPLHF.

The chain recombines TRBV19 with TRBJ1-6; 7 positions match TRBD1. The CDR3 covers 14 residues. With 7 bases clipped from V and 4 bases from J, the junction kept 4 bases outside the gene matches. CDR1 and CDR2 (germline): LNHDA, SQIVND (reference sequence). CDR3 sequence (DNA): TGTGCCAGTACCTCGACAGGGTATAATTCACCCCTCCACTTT. Its protein product is CASTSTGYNSPLHF. Using reference TRBV19 and TRBJ1-6 for the parts outside the CDR3, the full variable domain is DGGITQSPKYLFRKEGQNVTLSCEQNLNHDAMYWYRQDPGQGLRLIYYSQIVNDFQKGDIAEGYSVSREKKESFPLTVTSAQKNPTAFYLCASTSTGYNSPLHFGNGTRLTVT.

CDR3 sequence: CASSISPIETQYF. CDR3 DNA sequence: TGTGCCAGTAGTATTAGTCCGATCGAGACCCAGTACTTC. The chain carries TRBV19 and TRBJ2-5; no reliable D call. Between the trimmed V and J ends, which lost 3 bases and 5 bases, there was a span of 10 bases. This CDR3 has 13 amino acids. In germline, CDR1 is LNHDA, CDR2 SQIVND (reference sequence).